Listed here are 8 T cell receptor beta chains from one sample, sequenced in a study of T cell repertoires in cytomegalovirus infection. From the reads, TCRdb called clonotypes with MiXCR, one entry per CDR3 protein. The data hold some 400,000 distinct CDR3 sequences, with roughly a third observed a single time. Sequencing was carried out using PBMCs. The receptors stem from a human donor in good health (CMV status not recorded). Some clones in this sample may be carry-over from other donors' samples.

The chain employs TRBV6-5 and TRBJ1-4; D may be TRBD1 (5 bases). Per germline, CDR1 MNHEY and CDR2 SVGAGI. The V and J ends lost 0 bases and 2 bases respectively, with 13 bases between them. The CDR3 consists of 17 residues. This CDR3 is CASSYSQTRETNEKLFF. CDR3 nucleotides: TGTGCCAGCAGTTACTCGCAAACCAGGGAGACTAATGAAAAACTGTTTTTT.

The CDR3 sequence is CASRLPGQGDNEQFF. CDR3 in DNA: TGTGCCAGCAGGCTACCGGGACAGGGAGACAATGAGCAGTTCTTC. J is TRBJ2-1 and V is TRBV6-6; 9 nucleotides line up with TRBD1. This CDR3 has 15 residues. Germline V gene data show CDR1 as MNHNY and CDR2 as SVGAGI (reference sequence). Unmatched junction bases numbered 8, after V lost 6 bases and J lost 5 bases.

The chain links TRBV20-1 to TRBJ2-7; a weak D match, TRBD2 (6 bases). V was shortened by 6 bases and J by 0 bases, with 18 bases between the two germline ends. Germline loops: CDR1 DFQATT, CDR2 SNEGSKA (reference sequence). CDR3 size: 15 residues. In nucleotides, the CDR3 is TGCAGTGCCCCCACCCCGGGACTCATCTCCTACGAGCAGTACTTC. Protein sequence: CSAPTPGLISYEQYF.

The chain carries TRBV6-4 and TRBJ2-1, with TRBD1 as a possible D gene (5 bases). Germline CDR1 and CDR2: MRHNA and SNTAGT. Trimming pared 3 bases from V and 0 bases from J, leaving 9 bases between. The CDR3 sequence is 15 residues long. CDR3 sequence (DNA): TGTGCCAGCAGTGAGACAGCGAGCTCCTACAATGAGCAGTTCTTC. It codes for CASSETASSYNEQFF.

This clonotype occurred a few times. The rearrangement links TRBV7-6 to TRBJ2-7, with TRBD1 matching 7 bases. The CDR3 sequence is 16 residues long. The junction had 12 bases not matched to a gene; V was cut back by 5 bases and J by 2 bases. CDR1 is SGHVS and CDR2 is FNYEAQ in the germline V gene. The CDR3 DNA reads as TGTGCCAGCAGCCAGGAAGGGGGCGCAGGGGCCTACGAGCAGTACTTC. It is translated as CASSQEGGAGAYEQYF.

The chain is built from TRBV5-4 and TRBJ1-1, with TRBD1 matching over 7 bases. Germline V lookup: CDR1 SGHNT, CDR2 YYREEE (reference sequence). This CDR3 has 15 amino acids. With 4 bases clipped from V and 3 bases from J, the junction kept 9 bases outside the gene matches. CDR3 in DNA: TGTGCCAGCAGCCCGAGACAGGGAACCCACACTGAAGCTTTCTTT. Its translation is CASSPRQGTHTEAFF. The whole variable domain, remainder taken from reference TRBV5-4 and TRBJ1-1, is ETGVTQSPTHLIKTRGQQVTLRCSSQSGHNTVSWYQQALGQGPQFIFQYYREEENGRGNFPPRFSGLQFPNYSSELNVNALELDDSALYLCASSPRQGTHTEAFFGQGTRLTVV.

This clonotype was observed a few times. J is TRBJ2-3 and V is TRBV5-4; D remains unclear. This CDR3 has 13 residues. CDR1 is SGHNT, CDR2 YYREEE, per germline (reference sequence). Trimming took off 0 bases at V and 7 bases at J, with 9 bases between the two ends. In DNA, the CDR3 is TGTGCCAGCAGCTTGGTTGGAGCAAATACGCAGTATTTT. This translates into CASSLVGANTQYF.

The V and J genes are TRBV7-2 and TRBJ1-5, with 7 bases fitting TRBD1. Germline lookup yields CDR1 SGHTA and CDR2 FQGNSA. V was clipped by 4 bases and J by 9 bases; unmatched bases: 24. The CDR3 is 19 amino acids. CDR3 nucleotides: TGTGCCAGCAGCTCATACCCTCGGGACAGCGCGAGGGGCGGTGTGCCCCAGCATTTT. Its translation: CASSSYPRDSARGGVPQHF.